Sequencing of this TCR beta chain was carried out in a study of B cell selection in AIRE deficiency. Study conclusions and caveats: Only about 9.3% of approximately 3,700 shared Treg sequences were patient-specific; 30% to 40% healthy-specific.

Worth noting for this clone: Its antigen remains unknown.

This CDR3 region has 14 residues. V lost 6 bases, J lost 8 bases, and 19 bases lay in between. The germline CDR1 and CDR2 sequences are KGHSH and LQKENI. Clones were read by immunoSEQ multiplex PCR, and TCRdb kept only the in-frame ones, dropping some. The data contain some 25,000 clones, around 93% of them singletons. Sorted regulatory T cells were CD4-positive, CD25-high and CD127-low or negative. The source is a human donor in good health. The chain couples TRBV18 to TRBJ1-2; no reliable D call. Sequencing input: CD4+CD25+ Tregs sorted from PBMCs. CDR3 bases: TGTGCCAGCTCCCCCGGCGGGGATCAACTCGGCTACACCTTC. This codes for CASSPGGDQLGYTF. Filled out from reference TRBV18 and TRBJ1-2, the complete variable domain reads NAGVMQNPRHLVRRRGQEARLRCSPMKGHSHVYWYRQLPEEGLKFMVYLQKENIIDESGMPKERFSAEFPKEGPSILRIQQVVRGDSAAYFCASSPGGDQLGYTFGSGTRLTVV.